This is a list of T cell receptor beta chains from one sample in a study of beta chain features in type 1 diabetes. The protocol was immunoSEQ multiplex PCR, while the TCRdb copy is restricted to in-frame clones and leaves out a portion. This table holds around 250,000 clones, 27% found once. Sequences were obtained from central memory CD4+ T cells from blood. The receptors were sampled from a man aged 30 to 39 in good health. Each CDR3 is given without its conserved first and last residue.

v_gene	j_gene	CDR3aa
TRBV5-5	TRBJ2-5	ASSLPTQETQY
TRBV7-2	TRBJ2-1	ASSAHGGTGSYNEQF
TRBV29-1	TRBJ1-2	SVELGPNYGYT
TRBV30	TRBJ1-1	AWSVGGTEAF
TRBV2	TRBJ1-4	ASASGRGLAEKLF
TRBV6-5	TRBJ1-1	ASRDHKGAF
TRBV30	TRBJ1-1	AWSVSRGTNTEAF
TRBV15	TRBJ2-3	ATSRAPAGGQDTQY
TRBV21-1	TRBJ2-7	ASPKAKGTAPNEQY
TRBV10-2	TRBJ2-1	ASRGTSGYNEQF
TRBV4-2	TRBJ1-1	ASSQDPGTGLNTEAF
TRBV29-1	TRBJ2-5	SVALESDTQY
TRBV11-2	TRBJ2-1	ASLPAASSNEQF
TRBV2	TRBJ1-6	ASKDAVGLH
TRBV5-4	TRBJ2-3	ASSSLRENTDTQY
TRBV2	TRBJ2-1	ASSELNEQF
TRBV29-1	TRBJ2-7	SVSRDASYEQY
TRBV7-2	TRBJ2-7	ASSLEGALSYEQY
TRBV7-6	TRBJ2-5	ASSLDGTIFETQY
TRBV6-5	TRBJ1-4	ASSSSSNEKLF
TRBV6-6	TRBJ2-7	ASRTQGMEQY
TRBV7-9	TRBJ1-1	ASSADRVQVTEAF
TRBV30	TRBJ1-5	AWSQGGAGQPQH
TRBV2	TRBJ2-3	ASTALGTSTDTQY